Shown below are 21 T cell receptor beta chains from a single sample sequenced in a study of cytomegalovirus exposure and HLA in healthy donors. Sequenced by immunoSEQ multiplex PCR; TCRdb stores in-frame clones only, minus some. The sample consists of roughly 150,000 clones, about 94% of them appearing once. Sequenced: PBMCs. Receptor source: a man aged 18 to 35 in good health and CMV-seropositive.

The rearrangement uses TRBV5-1 and TRBJ2-7, with TRBD2 identical over 7 bases. The germline CDR1 and CDR2 sequences are SGHRS and YFSETQ. This CDR3 contains 17 residues. V lost 0 bases to trimming and J lost 1 base; unmatched junction nucleotides: 10. CDR3: CASSLAPKASGSYEQYF. The CDR3 DNA reads as TGCGCCAGCAGCTTGGCTCCCAAGGCTAGCGGATCCTACGAGCAGTACTTC.

This chain joins TRBV6-1 and TRBJ1-5, with 10 bases that match TRBD1. V lost 10 bases, J lost 1 base, and 7 bases stayed unmatched. From germline, CDR1 is MNHNS and CDR2 SASEGT. CDR3 length: 15 residues. CDR3: CAILDRGQSNQPQHF. The CDR3 DNA is TGTGCCATCCTAGACAGGGGGCAGAGCAATCAGCCCCAGCATTTT.

A single count supports this clone. J is TRBJ2-3 and V is TRBV4-1; 9 nucleotides align to TRBD2. Germline loops: CDR1 MGHRA, CDR2 YSYEKL. With 0 bases clipped from V and 0 bases from J, the junction kept 10 bases outside the gene matches. This CDR3 comprises 19 residues. This CDR3 is CASSQDGVRLAVSTDTQYF. In DNA, the CDR3 is TGCGCCAGCAGCCAAGATGGGGTACGACTAGCGGTTAGCACAGATACGCAGTATTTT.

J is TRBJ2-5 and V is TRBV15, with a weak D call TRBD1 (5 bases). The CDR3 has 14 residues. The V gene's germline CDR1 is LNHNV and CDR2 YYDKDF (reference sequence). The V gene lost 5 bases and the J gene lost 1 base, with 11 bases spanning the gap. CDR3 amino acids: CATSFDSLQETQYF. The CDR3 DNA sequence: TGTGCCACCAGCTTCGACAGTCTCCAAGAGACCCAGTACTTC.

V and J are TRBV5-6 and TRBJ2-2, with 13 bases fitting TRBD2. This CDR3 comprises 18 residues. Unmatched junction bases numbered 11, after V lost 2 bases and J lost 7 bases. The germline gives CDR1 SGHDT, CDR2 YYEEEE. CDR3 nucleotide sequence: TGTGCCAGCAGCTTAGCCCGGACTAGCGGGAGAGTCATCGGGGAGCTGTTTTTT. Translated, it gives CASSLARTSGRVIGELFF.

The gene calls are TRBV18 and TRBJ1-2, with D perhaps TRBD1 (5 bases). CDR1 is KGHSH and CDR2 is LQKENI in the germline V gene. This CDR3 has 11 residues. V dropped 6 bases and J dropped 14 bases, with 16 bases sitting between them. The CDR3 region has the DNA TGTGCCAGCTCCAACCAGGGAAGCGAAACCTTC. Residues: CASSNQGSETF.

The chain joins TRBV7-6 to TRBJ2-5; D is possibly TRBD1 (6 bases). Germline CDR1 SGHVS, CDR2 FNYEAQ. This CDR3 contains 15 residues. V lost 3 bases, J lost 1 base, and 12 bases lay in between. Here the CDR3 DNA reads TGTGCCAGCAGCTTTTCACAGGGTATCCAAGAGACCCAGTACTTC. This translates into CASSFSQGIQETQYF.

The CDR3 DNA reads TGCAGCGTTGAGGAAGTAGCGGGAGAGACCCAGTACTTC. Encoded protein: CSVEEVAGETQYF. The V call is TRBV29-1, the J call TRBJ2-5, with TRBD2 identical over 7 bases. V lost 3 bases and J lost 4; bases outside the gene matches: 5. Germline assignment: CDR1 SQVTM and CDR2 ANQGSEA. The CDR3 runs to 13 residues.

V usage is TRBV2 and J usage is TRBJ1-5; D remains unclear. Germline lookup yields CDR1 SNHLY and CDR2 FYNNEI. With 4 bases removed from V and 0 bases from J, the gap between germline ends came to 10 bases. The length of the CDR3 is 15 residues. CDR3 sequence reads: CASSASPFSNQPQHF. CDR3 DNA sequence: TGTGCCAGCAGTGCTTCTCCCTTTAGCAATCAGCCCCAGCATTTT. Filled out from reference TRBV2 and TRBJ1-5, the complete variable domain reads EPEVTQTPSHQVTQMGQEVILRCVPISNHLYFYWYRQILGQKVEFLVSFYNNEISEKSEIFDDQFSVERPDGSNFTLKIRSTKLEDSAMYFCASSASPFSNQPQHFGDGTRLSIL.

V is TRBV28 and J is TRBJ1-4, with D possibly TRBD1 on 5 matching bases. V lost 7 bases, J lost 2 bases, and 11 bases lay in between. Germline lookup yields CDR1 MDHEN and CDR2 SYDVKM. CDR3 length: 14 residues. As DNA, the CDR3 is TGTGCCAGCACCAGGGTTTTGACTAATGAAAAACTGTTTTTT. Protein: CASTRVLTNEKLFF.

The rearrangement joins TRBV28 to TRBJ1-1; no firm D call. Trimming stripped 2 bases from V and 5 bases from J, with 15 bases between. The CDR3 length is 15 residues. The germline CDR1 and CDR2 sequences are MDHEN and SYDVKM. The CDR3 DNA reads TGTGCCAGCAGTTTAAGCCGGGGTATAAAGACTGAAGCTTTCTTT. It codes for CASSLSRGIKTEAFF.

The chain is built from TRBV19 and TRBJ2-1; the match to TRBD2 covers 10 bases. Trimming cost V 8 bases and J 6 bases; bases outside gene matches: 13. Germline assignment: CDR1 LNHDA and CDR2 SQIVND (reference sequence). This CDR3 is 16 amino acids long. The CDR3 sequence: CASGQGSGRALNEQFF. The CDR3 bases are TGTGCCAGTGGGCAGGGGAGCGGGAGGGCCCTCAATGAGCAGTTCTTC. Complete variable domain (other parts from reference TRBV19 and TRBJ2-1): DGGITQSPKYLFRKEGQNVTLSCEQNLNHDAMYWYRQDPGQGLRLIYYSQIVNDFQKGDIAEGYSVSREKKESFPLTVTSAQKNPTAFYLCASGQGSGRALNEQFFGPGTRLTVL.

The chain joins TRBV5-6 to TRBJ2-1; 11 bases align to TRBD1. This CDR3 has 13 residues. The V gene's germline CDR1 is SGHDT and CDR2 YYEEEE. Trimming took 8 bases from V and 10 from J; bases not matched to a gene: 8. The CDR3 nucleotides read TGTGCCAGTAATGGACAGGGGGCAAAAGAGCAGTTCTTC. Residues: CASNGQGAKEQFF.

The chain couples TRBV28 to TRBJ2-7; D not resolved. This CDR3 has 12 residues. Trimming left V 3 bases short and J 5 bases short, with 8 bases between. Germline CDR1 and CDR2: MDHEN and SYDVKM. CDR3 protein: CASSFLFHEQYF. In nucleotides, the CDR3 is TGTGCCAGCAGTTTTTTATTCCACGAGCAGTACTTC. The full variable domain, with the rest looked up from reference TRBV28 and TRBJ2-7, is DVKVTQSSRYLVKRTGEKVFLECVQDMDHENMFWYRQDPGLGLRLIYFSYDVKMKEKGDIPEGYSVSREKKERFSLILESASTNQTSMYLCASSFLFHEQYFGPGTRLTVT.

The chain employs TRBV19 and TRBJ2-7, with 12 bases identical to TRBD2. Germline V gene data show CDR1 as LNHDA and CDR2 as SQIVND (reference sequence). With V trimmed by 4 bases and J by 2 bases, 6 bases remained unmatched. This CDR3 region has 16 residues. CDR3 amino acids: CASSSPGLAGTYEQYF. CDR3 DNA: TGTGCCAGTAGTAGCCCTGGACTAGCGGGGACCTACGAGCAGTACTTC.

This chain links TRBV5-6 with TRBJ2-7; D is unclear. This CDR3 has 13 residues. The ends were cut back, 3 bases at V and 2 bases at J, with 9 bases in the middle. Germline V gives CDR1 SGHDT, CDR2 YYEEEE. CDR3 residues: CASSWSETYEQYF. The CDR3 coding sequence is TGTGCCAGCAGCTGGAGCGAAACCTACGAGCAGTACTTC.

In nucleotides, the CDR3 is TGTGCCAGCAGCTTGGGTCAAGGCGGGTACCAAGAGACCCAGTACTTC. It encodes CASSLGQGGYQETQYF. V gene TRBV5-4 combines with J gene TRBJ2-5; D perhaps matches TRBD2 (5 bases). CDR1 is SGHNT, CDR2 YYREEE, per germline (reference sequence). Trimming took 0 bases from V and 0 from J, leaving 12 bases between them. CDR3 length: 16 residues.

This clone was counted a single time. A read error may account for a junction end that differs from germline. In nucleotides, the CDR3 is TGTGCCAGCAGTGAAGCGTCGGCTACAGTAAGAAAATTC. Translation: CASSEASATVRKF. The J gene is TRBJ2-4, the V gene TRBV6-1; D remains ambiguous. The CDR3 totals 13 residues. CDR1 is MNHNS and CDR2 is SASEGT in the germline V gene.

This chain links TRBV5-4 with TRBJ2-3, with TRBD2 as a possible D gene (5 bases). CDR1 is SGHNT and CDR2 is YYREEE in the germline V gene (reference sequence). This CDR3 has 12 amino acids. Trimming left V 7 bases short and J 2 bases short, with 8 bases between. The CDR3 sequence is CASGLATDTQYF. The CDR3 DNA sequence: TGTGCCAGCGGACTGGCCACAGATACGCAGTATTTT.

This sequence joins TRBV27 and TRBJ1-1, with D perhaps matching TRBD1 (5 bases). This CDR3 region has 15 residues. The germline V gene encodes CDR1 MNHEY and CDR2 SMNVEV (reference sequence). V was trimmed by 6 bases and J by 1 base, leaving 15 bases between them. The CDR3 nucleotides read TGTGCCAGCAGAACACGATCAACAGGGAACACTGAAGCTTTCTTT. Encoded protein: CASRTRSTGNTEAFF.

The V and J genes are TRBV27 and TRBJ2-3, with D tentatively TRBD2 (6 bases). The germline V gene encodes CDR1 MNHEY and CDR2 SMNVEV (reference sequence). The CDR3 is 16 amino acids. With 5 bases removed from V and 4 bases from J, the gap between germline ends came to 19 bases. CDR3 DNA sequence: TGTGCCAGCAGTCCCCTGGGGGGAGTGCCCCCAGATACGCAGTATTTT. This sequence encodes CASSPLGGVPPDTQYF.